This is a list of T cell receptor beta chains from one sample in a study of blood T cell repertoires in COVID-19. The assay was immunoSEQ multiplex PCR, and TCRdb's table has in-frame clones only and misses some. The sample shows fewer than 300,000 clones, about four fifths of them seen only once. Specimen: peripheral blood. The receptors were sampled from a woman aged 45-65 years who had recovered from COVID-19. The CDR3 runs from the conserved cysteine through the conserved F or W. D genes are given only for firm matches. Part of the rows lack a size; the others show once, few, many or a class for expanded clones.

CASSQVARAEAFF,TGTGCCAGCAGCCAAGTGGCCAGGGCGGAAGCTTTCTTT,TRBV11-3,TRBJ1-1,-,-
CASSTGTSGPNTGELFF,TGTGCCAGTAGTACGGGGACTAGCGGGCCTAACACCGGGGAGCTGTTTTTT,TRBV19,TRBJ2-2,-,TRBD2
CASSLSGRSNPREETQYF,TGTGCCAGCAGTTTATCTGGCAGGTCGAACCCTCGCGAAGAGACCCAGTACTTC,TRBV27,TRBJ2-5,-,-
CASIHAAGGAVEQYF,TGTGCCAGCATCCACGCTGCGGGAGGGGCGGTCGAGCAGTACTTC,TRBV28,TRBJ2-7,-,TRBD2
CASSEVHTKIYNSPLHF,TGTGCCAGCAGTGAAGTGCACACTAAAATCTATAATTCACCCCTCCACTTT,TRBV6-1,TRBJ1-6,-,-
CASSRTSGRAVNTGELFF,TGTGCCAGCAGCCGGACTAGCGGGAGGGCCGTGAACACCGGGGAGCTGTTTTTT,TRBV7-2,TRBJ2-2,-,TRBD2
CASSDVSANYGYTF,TGTGCCAGCAGTGATGTCAGTGCTAACTATGGCTACACCTTC,TRBV2,TRBJ1-2,-,-
CASSTTGGSTEAFF,TGTGCCAGCAGTACTACAGGGGGAAGCACTGAAGCTTTCTTT,TRBV28,TRBJ1-1,-,TRBD1
CASQGMAYEQYF,TGTGCCTCACAGGGAATGGCCTACGAGCAGTACTTC,TRBV6-5,TRBJ2-7,few,-
CASNVNRGREQYF,TGTGCCAGCAACGTAAACAGGGGGCGTGAGCAGTACTTC,TRBV28,TRBJ2-7,-,TRBD1
CASTLLAGGYEQYF,TGTGCCAGCACTCTTCTAGCGGGGGGCTACGAGCAGTACTTC,TRBV6-5,TRBJ2-7,-,TRBD2
CASSTQGVTEAFF,TGTGCCAGCAGCACCCAGGGGGTGACTGAAGCTTTCTTT,TRBV3-1/TRBV3-2,TRBJ1-1,-,TRBD1
CASSVTQGSYNSPLHF,TGTGCCAGCAGCGTGACACAGGGTTCCTATAATTCACCCCTCCACTTT,TRBV9,TRBJ1-6,few,-
CASSLVYERYNEQFF,TGTGCCAGCAGCTTAGTGTATGAGCGGTACAATGAGCAGTTCTTC,TRBV7-2,TRBJ2-1,once,-
CASSGVGDNQPQHF,TGTGCCAGCAGTGGGGTCGGGGACAATCAGCCCCAGCATTTT,TRBV28,TRBJ1-5,-,-
CASSPPSGVNEQFF,TGTGCCAGCTCACCACCCTCAGGGGTAAATGAGCAGTTCTTC,TRBV18,TRBJ2-1,-,-
CASSYAGTVVPALHF,TGTGCCAGCAGTTACGCCGGGACAGTGGTACCTGCACTCCACTTT,TRBV6-2/TRBV6-3,TRBJ1-6,-,TRBD1
CASSDSRTGGNEQFF,TGTGCCAGCAGTGACTCGCGGACAGGAGGCAATGAGCAGTTCTTC,TRBV25-1,TRBJ2-1,-,TRBD1
CASSPSLGLAGDLVGKYEQYF,TGTGCCAGCAGTCCTTCCCTGGGACTAGCGGGAGACCTAGTTGGTAAGTACGAGCAGTACTTC,TRBV27,TRBJ2-7,-,TRBD2
CASSETGGGQPQHF,TGCGCCAGCAGCGAGACAGGGGGCGGTCAGCCCCAGCATTTT,TRBV5-1,TRBJ1-5,few,TRBD1
CASSVINYGYTF,TGTGCCAGCAGCGTAATTAACTATGGCTACACCTTC,TRBV12-3/TRBV12-4,TRBJ1-2,-,-
CASSLTGFEVYEKLFF,TGTGCCAGCAGCTTAACAGGGTTTGAGGTCTATGAAAAACTGTTTTTT,TRBV5-5,TRBJ1-4,-,-
CASSLGLENTQYF,TGTGCCAGCAGTCTCGGTCTGGAGAATACGCAGTATTTT,TRBV7-3,TRBJ2-3,once,-
CASRYTVTSNQPQHF,TGTGCCAGCAGATACACAGTAACTAGCAATCAGCCCCAGCATTTT,TRBV6-2/TRBV6-3,TRBJ1-5,-,-
CASSLNLGGGVNEQYF,TGTGCCAGCAGCCTCAATTTGGGAGGGGGTGTCAACGAGCAGTACTTC,TRBV5-5,TRBJ2-7,once,-
CASSLAALGTVHEQYF,TGTGCCAGCAGTTTAGCTGCCCTTGGTACAGTACACGAGCAGTACTTC,TRBV28,TRBJ2-7,-,-
CASGLQDRPNTF,TGTGCTAGTGGTTTGCAGGACAGGCCAAACACCTTC,TRBV12-5,TRBJ1-2,-,TRBD1
CASSYPQGRVGSYNEQFF,TGTGCCAGCAGCTACCCCCAGGGCAGGGTGGGCTCCTACAATGAGCAGTTCTTC,TRBV7-9,TRBJ2-1,-,-
CASSQDLSAGSRTEAFF,TGCGCCAGCAGCCAAGATCTCAGTGCGGGTTCTCGCACTGAAGCTTTCTTT,TRBV4-3,TRBJ1-1,-,-
CASSQGLAGSYNEQFF,TGTGCCAGCAGCCAAGGTCTAGCGGGGTCCTACAATGAGCAGTTCTTC,TRBV3-1/TRBV3-2,TRBJ2-1,-,TRBD2
CASELHPATSGGNEQFF,TGCGCCAGCGAGCTCCACCCCGCGACTAGCGGAGGCAATGAGCAGTTCTTC,TRBV5-1,TRBJ2-1,-,TRBD2
CATSFTTGGTQPQHF,TGTGCCACCAGCTTTACGACAGGGGGTACCCAGCCCCAGCATTTT,TRBV15,TRBJ1-5,once,TRBD1
CASSQDGGGFANTGELFF,TGTGCCAGCAGCCAAGATGGCGGGGGGTTCGCGAACACCGGGGAGCTGTTTTTT,TRBV4-2,TRBJ2-2,-,TRBD2
CATSEGTSDEQYF,TGTGCCACCAGTGAAGGGACTAGTGACGAGCAGTACTTC,TRBV24-1,TRBJ2-7,-,TRBD2
CASSARTEMNTEAFF,TGTGCCAGCAGCGCCAGGACAGAAATGAACACTGAAGCTTTCTTT,TRBV9,TRBJ1-1,-,-
CASSQDTLLQAEAFF,TGCGCCAGCAGCCAAGATACTCTTTTGCAGGCTGAAGCTTTCTTT,TRBV4-3,TRBJ1-1,-,-
CASSQDRQRPSTDTQYF,TGCGCCAGCAGCCAAGATAGGCAGCGGCCTAGCACAGATACGCAGTATTTT,TRBV4-1,TRBJ2-3,-,-
CASSRRTGGGSPLHF,TGTGCCAGCAGCCGCCGGACAGGGGGCGGTTCACCCCTCCACTTT,TRBV14,TRBJ1-6,-,TRBD1
CASSKEGHNADQPQHF,TGTGCCAGCAGCAAAGAGGGACACAATGCTGATCAGCCCCAGCATTTT,TRBV3-1/TRBV3-2,TRBJ1-5,few,-
CASSLGQGGGYTF,TGTGCCAGCAGCCTGGGACAGGGAGGTGGCTACACCTTC,TRBV27,TRBJ1-2,-,TRBD1
CASSSRDREDQPQHF,TGTGCCAGCAGCTCCCGCGACAGGGAGGATCAGCCCCAGCATTTT,TRBV5-6,TRBJ1-5,-,TRBD1
CASSVGHRGGEKLFF,TGTGCCAGCAGTGTAGGGCACAGGGGTGGCGAAAAACTGTTTTTT,TRBV2,TRBJ1-4,-,TRBD1
CASRVGGGNTIYF,TGTGCCAGCAGGGTGGGGGGTGGAAACACCATATATTTT,TRBV6-5,TRBJ1-3,few,-
CATAQTPQEQFF,TGTGCCACCGCACAAACCCCACAGGAGCAGTTCTTC,TRBV24-1,TRBJ2-1,-,-
CASSSRVADRAYGYTF,TGTGCCAGCAGCTCTAGGGTGGCGGACAGGGCCTATGGCTACACCTTC,TRBV5-6,TRBJ1-2,-,TRBD1
CASTPTSGYNEQFF,TGTGCCAGCACCCCGACTAGCGGCTACAATGAGCAGTTCTTC,TRBV6-5,TRBJ2-1,-,TRBD2
CASSLYPGTGDGYTF,TGTGCCAGCAGCTTATACCCCGGGACAGGGGATGGCTACACCTTC,TRBV7-3,TRBJ1-2,-,TRBD1
CASRSHVNQPQHF,TGTGCCAGCAGGTCACACGTCAATCAGCCCCAGCATTTT,TRBV28,TRBJ1-5,-,-
CASRQFIAGVDEQYF,TGTGCCAGCAGACAATTTATAGCGGGAGTCGACGAGCAGTACTTC,TRBV28,TRBJ2-7,-,TRBD2
CASSLEAWGYEQYF,TGTGCCAGCAGCTTGGAGGCTTGGGGCTACGAGCAGTACTTC,TRBV11-2,TRBJ2-7,-,-
CASSPSGSGRYQETQYF,TGTGCCAGCAGCCCCTCTGGTAGCGGGAGGTACCAAGAGACCCAGTACTTC,TRBV7-2,TRBJ2-5,few,TRBD2
CASSAQGARNYGYTF,TGTGCCAGCAGCGCACAGGGGGCTCGGAACTATGGCTACACCTTC,TRBV5-6,TRBJ1-2,many,TRBD1
CASSPTPPGPPSTDTQYF,TGTGCCAGCAGTCCCACCCCCCCTGGGCCGCCTAGCACAGATACGCAGTATTTT,TRBV27,TRBJ2-3,-,-
CASSLTGGLDTQYF,TGTGCCAGCAGCTTAACGGGAGGGCTAGATACGCAGTATTTT,TRBV7-2,TRBJ2-3,-,TRBD2
CASNLAGGAYGYTF,TGTGCCAGCAACCTAGCGGGGGGCGCATATGGCTACACCTTC,TRBV28,TRBJ1-2,-,-
CASGRGRVGPTPQFF,TGTGCCAGCGGCAGGGGCAGGGTAGGACCAACGCCCCAGTTCTTC,TRBV21-1,TRBJ2-1,once,-
CATSGLGLTDTQYF,TGTGCCACCAGCGGCCTGGGACTAACAGATACGCAGTATTTT,TRBV15,TRBJ2-3,-,TRBD2